This TCR beta chain was obtained from a study of resident and recirculating memory T cells in vitiligo. Study overall: No cells were sorted; samples were homogenized just before genomic DNA extraction.

Patients had to be free of confetti depigmentation, indicating active vitiligo. Anyone treated within the previous three months was excluded. Sequencing used immunoSEQ multiplex PCR; TCRdb keeps in-frame clones, though not all of them. The table has tens of thousands of clones, about 92% seen once. The CDR3 runs 13 residues. Trimming took 7 bases from V and 5 from J, leaving 15 bases between them. Germline V gives CDR1 SQVTM, CDR2 ANQGSEA. This clone appeared a single time. J is TRBJ1-5 and V is TRBV29-1; tentatively, D is TRBD1 (5 bases). The sample taken for sequencing was blood. This receptor was identified in a male donor with vitiligo. Written as DNA, the CDR3 is TGCAGCGCTTGGCAGGGAACCTATCAGCCCCAGCATTTT. This codes for CSAWQGTYQPQHF.